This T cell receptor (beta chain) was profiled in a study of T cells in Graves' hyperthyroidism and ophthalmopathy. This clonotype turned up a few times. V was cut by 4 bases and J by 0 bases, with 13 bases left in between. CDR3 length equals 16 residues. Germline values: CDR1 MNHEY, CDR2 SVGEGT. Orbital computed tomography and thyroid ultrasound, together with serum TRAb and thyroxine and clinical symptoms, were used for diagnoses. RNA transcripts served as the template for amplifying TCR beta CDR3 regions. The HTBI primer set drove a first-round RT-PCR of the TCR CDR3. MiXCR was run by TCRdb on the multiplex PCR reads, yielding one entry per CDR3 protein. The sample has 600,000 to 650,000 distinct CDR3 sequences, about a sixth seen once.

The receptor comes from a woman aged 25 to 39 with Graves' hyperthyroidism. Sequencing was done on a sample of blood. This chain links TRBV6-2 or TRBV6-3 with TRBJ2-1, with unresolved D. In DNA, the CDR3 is TGTGCCAGCAGTTTACTCGGCGAAAGCTCCTACAATGAGCAGTTCTTC. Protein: CASSLLGESSYNEQFF.